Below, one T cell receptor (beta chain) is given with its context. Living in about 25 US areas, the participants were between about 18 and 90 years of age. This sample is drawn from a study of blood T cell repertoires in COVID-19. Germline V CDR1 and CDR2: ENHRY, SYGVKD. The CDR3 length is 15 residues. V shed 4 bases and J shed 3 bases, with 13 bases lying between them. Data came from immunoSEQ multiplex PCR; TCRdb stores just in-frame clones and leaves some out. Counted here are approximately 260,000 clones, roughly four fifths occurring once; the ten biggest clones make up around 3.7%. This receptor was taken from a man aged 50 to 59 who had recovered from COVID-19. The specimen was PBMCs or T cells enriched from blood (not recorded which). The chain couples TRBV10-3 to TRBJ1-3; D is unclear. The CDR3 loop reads CAISGSGSGGNTIYF. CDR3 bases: TGTGCCATCAGTGGTTCGGGGTCGGGTGGAAACACCATATATTTT.